The 8 T cell receptor beta chains given below trace back to one sample, sequenced in a study of blood T cell repertoires in COVID-19. Sequencing was performed with immunoSEQ multiplex PCR; in TCRdb, only in-frame clones are kept and a portion is missing. The sample records 75,000 to 80,000 clones, roughly 80% being singletons. Material: peripheral blood. Receptors originate from a woman aged 55-69 years with acute or convalescent COVID-19.

This chain joins TRBV6-5 and TRBJ1-2; D uncertain. From germline, CDR1 is MNHEY and CDR2 SVGAGI. V was trimmed by 0 bases and J by 4 bases, leaving 9 bases between them. The CDR3 spans 14 residues. DNA of the CDR3: TGTGCCAGCAGTTACTCAAGAACAGTCTATGGCTACACCTTC. Its protein is CASSYSRTVYGYTF.

The CDR3 DNA reads as TGTGCCAGCAGCCCCGGGTACGGGGAGCTGTTTTTT. As protein: CASSPGYGELFF. The chain combines TRBV7-9 with TRBJ2-2, with no clear D. Germline values: CDR1 SEHNR, CDR2 FQNEAQ (reference sequence). This CDR3 contains 12 residues. Deletions cut 5 bases from V and 7 bases from J, with 8 bases between.

The CDR3 loop is CASSLGGFSYNSPLHF. The CDR3 DNA reads as TGTGCCAGCAGCTTGGGCGGCTTCTCCTATAATTCACCCCTCCACTTT. The genes are TRBV5-4 and TRBJ1-6; D unclear. Between the trimmed V and J ends, which lost 0 bases and 0 bases, there was a span of 7 bases. The CDR3 consists of 16 residues. CDR1 and CDR2 (germline): SGHNT, YYREEE (reference sequence).

The rearrangement joins TRBV9 to TRBJ2-4; tentatively, D is TRBD2 (5 bases). CDR1 is SGDLS and CDR2 is YYNGEE in the germline V gene. Trimming cost V 4 bases and J 13 bases, with 18 bases left between them. The CDR3 is 13 residues long. The CDR3 bases are TGTGCCAGCAGCTCTTCCCTTGCGGGTTTACAGTACTTC. Its translation: CASSSSLAGLQYF. Variable domain in full (rest from reference TRBV9 and TRBJ2-4): DSGVTQTPKHLITATGQRVTLRCSPRSGDLSVYWYQQSLDQGLQFLIQYYNGEERAKGNILERFSAQQFPDLHSELNLSSLELGDSALYFCASSSSLAGLQYFGAGTRLSVL.

The V and J genes are TRBV15 and TRBJ1-3; D may be TRBD1 (5 bases). Trimming left V 0 bases short and J 8 bases short, with 14 bases between. This CDR3 is 15 amino acids long. Per germline, CDR1 LNHNV and CDR2 YYDKDF (reference sequence). The CDR3 reads CATSRDQGLGDTIYF. CDR3 nucleotide sequence: TGTGCCACCAGCAGAGACCAGGGTTTAGGGGACACCATATATTTT.

The CDR3 here is CASSTGGNTGELFF. CDR3 coding DNA: TGCGCCAGCAGCACCGGGGGGAACACCGGGGAGCTGTTTTTT. This chain connects TRBV5-1 to TRBJ2-2; D possibly corresponds to TRBD2 (6 bases). The CDR3 length is 14 residues. In germline, CDR1 is SGHRS, CDR2 YFSETQ. V lost 4 bases, J lost 1 base, and 8 bases lay in between.

The chain carries TRBV24-1 and TRBJ1-2; the D gene is possibly TRBD1 (6 bases). Trimming shortened V by 4 bases and J by 7 bases, and 21 bases separated the two germline ends. There are 16 residues in the CDR3. CDR1 and CDR2 (germline): KGHDR, SFDVKD. The CDR3 loop reads CATSEAKRGKWTGYTF. Written as DNA, the CDR3 is TGTGCCACCAGTGAAGCGAAAAGGGGGAAATGGACTGGCTACACCTTC.

The V call is TRBV7-9, the J call TRBJ1-1, with 7 bases fitting TRBD1. The CDR3 consists of 15 residues. Germline CDR1 and CDR2: SEHNR and FQNEAQ (reference sequence). V lost 1 base, J lost 5 bases, and 7 bases stayed unmatched. The CDR3 nucleotides are TGTGCCAGCAGCTTAGGGGGGACAGCCACTACTGAAGCTTTCTTT. Translation gives CASSLGGTATTEAFF.